The source of this TCR beta chain is a study of spatial heterogeneity in lung cancer (dated by TCRdb to between 2018 and 2021). For the wider study: The donors were 60 to 80 patients from the lung TRACERx cohort who had early-stage, untreated non-small cell lung cancer. In non-small cell lung cancer, the study made a quantitative comparison of TCR alpha and beta repertoires among multiple tumor regions, matched nontumor lung and blood. Nonsynonymous mutation counts, determined by whole-exome sequencing of tumor tissue, were related to features of the TCR repertoire. More beta-chain than alpha-chain transcripts were consistently detected, likely reflecting higher beta-chain transcript abundance. In the raw uncorrected reads, each unique combination of TCR and UMI appeared on average more than ten times. Follow-up PBMC samples were sequenced whenever the samples were available, and the median time to follow-up was around 2 years after resection. Both alpha and beta chains were TCR-sequenced in samples taken at surgery, namely 220 tumor regions, 62 to 65 matched nontumor lung samples and around 53 PBMC samples.

Between the V and J ends, shortened by 5 bases and 3 bases respectively, the junction contains 20 bases. The germline V gene encodes CDR1 LNHDA and CDR2 SQIVND (reference sequence). The CDR3 starts with the cysteine, ends with the phenylalanine, and has 17 residues. CDR3 DNA is the only sequence kept; it has 51 bases, read in frame from the first base. Interpreted using the paper, the time point label stands for: blood at routine non-recurrence follow-up after resection. Without any cell sorting, TCR sequencing was performed on whole RNA extracted either from tumor and nontumor lung tissue or from cryopreserved PBMC samples. Only patients for whom sufficient RNA was available from at least two tumor regions were selected for TCR sequencing. Preparation of the library involved 5' RACE. For sequencing, a NextSeq 500 was employed. In the TCR library protocol, a unique molecular identifier was attached to each TCR cDNA molecule so that PCR and sequencing errors could be corrected. As for the original processing: TCR identification, UMI-based error correction and CDR3 extraction were performed with Decombinator tools. Expanded TCRs were defined as those above a frequency of 2 per 1,000, corresponding to the top 1% of the tumor frequency distribution. Each repertoire was subsampled 100 times to 5,000 TCRs, after which Renyi diversity was computed with the R vegan package. CDR3 similarity networks were built from amino acid triplet string-kernel similarity, with CDR3s being connected when pairwise similarity was above 0.82. The public reads were quality trimmed at Q25 with fastp and then assembled into clones with MiXCR by TCRdb, keeping productive beta chains. When rows share a CDR3 protein, they turn into one entry using the most common DNA and genes. It is TCRdb's table, rather than the study itself, that gives the V and J calls and clone size. Across this sample there are over 85,000 distinct CDR3 sequences, with just under 20% seen only once. Jointly, the top ten make up around a fifth of the sample.

On the study overall, not on this receptor specifically: Ubiquitous expanded tumor TCRs were detected in blood more often at tumor resection than at routine follow-up. Comparisons of baseline and follow-up blood repertoires included only around 15 patients. Confirming at a functional level the hypothesis that regional TCRs recognize regional mutations was considered to require additional single-cell paired TCR alpha and beta sequencing.

Turning to this clonotype: Its specific antigen is unknown. No qualities accompany the bases; no much larger clone lies one base away.

This TCR came from a male donor with early-stage non-small cell lung cancer. This sample comprised PBMCs, obtained at follow-up. This chain is built from TRBV19 and TRBJ2-1, with TRBD2 perhaps the D gene, on 6 matching bases. The nucleotide sequence is TGTGCCAGTAGTCGGGTAGGGCGCGCGGGAAGCTACAATGAGCAGTTCTTC. Its protein reads: CASSRVGRAGSYNEQFF. When the CDR3 is completed using the reference TRBV19 and TRBJ2-1 genes on either side, the full variable domain is DGGITQSPKYLFRKEGQNVTLSCEQNLNHDAMYWYRQDPGQGLRLIYYSQIVNDFQKGDIAEGYSVSREKKESFPLTVTSAQKNPTAFYLCASSRVGRAGSYNEQFFGPGTRLTVL.